This T cell receptor beta chain emerged from a study of blood T cell repertoires in COVID-19. About the research overall: PBMCs, B-cell-depleted T cells, or T cells provided the cDNA or gDNA that made up the material.

V dropped 0 bases and J dropped 5 bases, with 13 bases sitting between them. In germline, CDR1 is SGDLS, CDR2 YYNGEE. The CDR3 covers 15 residues. Profiling relied on immunoSEQ multiplex PCR, and the TCRdb table lists in-frame clones only, not all of them. Found here are approximately 93,000 clones, around 87% of them singletons; the top ten hold about 1.2%. V gene TRBV9 combines with J gene TRBJ2-3; TRBD2 might be the D (6 bases). This sequence originates from a human donor in a cohort sampled during active COVID-19. The sequenced material came from peripheral blood. CDR3 region: CASSVVTGDLDTQYF. The CDR3 coding sequence is TGTGCCAGCAGCGTAGTAACGGGAGATCTAGATACGCAGTATTTT.